The present entry profiles one T cell receptor (beta chain) with its context. Its target is unknown. A multiplex PCR was run with 60 Vbeta primers and 13 Jbeta primers. The protocol was immunoSEQ multiplex PCR, while the TCRdb copy is restricted to in-frame clones and leaves out a portion. The sample lists some 200,000 clones, around four fifths occurring once. The data were taken from a study of cytomegalovirus exposure and HLA in healthy donors. The V gene end was trimmed by 6 bases and the J gene end by 7 bases; junction bases not matched to a gene: 9. The CDR3 spans 15 residues. The germline V gene has CDR1 MGHDK and CDR2 SYGVNS. General study results and limits: A later analysis found that most CMV-associated TCR beta chains appeared HLA-restricted. A missense variant in DCLRE1C was later tied to TCR beta V- and J-gene trimming. The study listed roughly 160 cytomegalovirus-associated TCR beta chains. Some highly shared sequence variants likely arose as a pipeline artifact.

The sequenced sample was PBMCs. V is TRBV25-1 and J is TRBJ2-1, with 10 nucleotides matching TRBD1. The sequence was obtained from a female donor in good health and CMV-seronegative. The CDR3 reads CASSGSGTGENEQFF. The CDR3 DNA sequence: TGTGCCAGCAGCGGCTCCGGGACAGGGGAAAATGAGCAGTTCTTC. The full variable domain, its missing parts supplied by reference TRBV25-1 and TRBJ2-1, is EADIYQTPRYLVIGTGKKITLECSQTMGHDKMYWYQQDPGMELHLIHYSYGVNSTEKGDLSSESTVSRIRTEHFPLTLESARPSHTSQYLCASSGSGTGENEQFFGPGTRLTVL.